The T cell receptor (beta chain) described here comes from a study of blood T cell repertoires in COVID-19. Clones were read by immunoSEQ multiplex PCR, and TCRdb kept only the in-frame ones, dropping some. The data show some 97,000 clones, with roughly 79% seen just once and around 30% held by the top ten. Between the trimmed V and J ends, which lost 4 bases and 2 bases, there was a span of 14 bases. The CDR3 contains 15 residues. Germline V gene data show CDR1 as MGHRA and CDR2 as YSYEKL. The chain has TRBV4-1 and TRBJ2-5, with D perhaps TRBD2 (6 bases). The source of this sequence is a man aged 70 or older with active or convalescent COVID-19. The sample was peripheral blood. In DNA form, the CDR3 reads TGCGCCAGCAGCCCCTTGGGGGGACGGCAAGAGACCCAGTACTTC. This encodes CASSPLGGRQETQYF.